The T cell receptor (beta chain) under discussion was sequenced for a study of PD-1 blockade in classical Hodgkin lymphoma (TCRdb year 2020). At the level of the whole study: Nivolumab dosing was 3 mg/kg intravenously every 2 weeks, continuing until either disease progression or unacceptable toxicity. The study used CyTOF and TCR beta sequencing to define a peripheral blood immune signature of response to PD-1 blockade in classical Hodgkin lymphoma. General study outcomes and caveats: Trial patients achieving complete response had baseline diversity similar to newly diagnosed patients, whereas partial responders and progressors had significantly lower diversity. Lower diversity was seen in patients whose nivolumab began less than 1 year after ASCT, and these patients were left out of later analyses so that immune reconstitution would not confound the results. By C4D1, a significant rise was seen in CD4+ TCR diversity but not in CD8+ TCR diversity (p=0.0027 vs p=0.16), and the rise was most apparent among complete responders (p=0.02). Only a single clinical trial cohort was studied, and what caused the repertoire differences, possibly disease activity or prior therapy, remained undefined. Newly diagnosed patients were reported to have lower baseline TCR diversity than healthy donors, and relapsed/refractory patients were reported to have lower baseline TCR diversity still.

About this clone: Its target antigen remains unknown. Nothing much larger sits one base from this clone, and base qualities are not available.

V drops 3 bases and J drops 2 bases, leaving 14 bases in between. Per the germline V gene (reference sequence), LNHDA is the CDR1 and SQIVND is the CDR2. The CDR3 covers 16 residues, taking in both the cysteine and the phenylalanine. Just the 48-base CDR3 DNA is kept, in frame starting at base 1. Genomic DNA was extracted with the Qiagen DNeasy kit from unsorted PBMCs and from negatively selected CD4+ and CD8+ fractions. TCR beta CDR3 regions were subjected to amplification by immunoSEQ multiplex PCR with primers that anneal to V and J segments. A synthetic immune receptor repertoire was used to minimize amplification bias, and remaining bias was computationally removed after sequencing. Concerning the study's data processing: Custom Python scripts were used to quantify repertoire diversity as the Shannon entropy index. Unsorted, CD4+ and CD8+ repertoires were examined separately, except in combined analyses, for which CD4+ and CD8+ sequences were merged in silico. Clonal expansion was defined as a frequency increase of at least 2-fold after treatment compared with C1D1, and clones undetected at baseline were assigned a pseudocount of 0.5. Singleton clones were defined as clones with 0 or 1 copy at C1D1, and non-singleton clones were defined as clones with 2 or more copies. By matching protein sequences in sorted samples from the same patient, clones expanded in unsorted samples were annotated as CD4+, CD8+ or unknown. Diversity changes from C1D1 to C4D1 were tested in paired samples using Wilcoxon tests. TCRdb mirrors the immuneACCESS table, restricted to in-frame sequences. Some clones are absent from its copies; in checked studies, under half trace to an unresolved V gene, and the reason for the others is unknown. V, J and clone size derive from that table, while D and trimming were established from the DNA sequence. Counted in this sample were approximately 44,000 clones; 55% to 75% of them appeared once. The biggest ten clones account for over 2.5% of the sample.

The sample's time point, from its label and the paper: cycle 1 day 1 (C1D1), immediately before nivolumab initiation. Relapse after autologous stem cell transplantation had occurred in all trial patients, and cohorts A, B and C were distinguished by prior brentuximab vedotin exposure. The trial cohort was composed of under 70 patients with relapsed/refractory classical Hodgkin lymphoma, for whom complete response, partial response or progressive disease was recorded as best overall response. Single-agent nivolumab was administered to trial patients in the multi-cohort phase II CheckMate 205 trial. An independent review committee assessed best overall response using the 2007 International Working Group response criteria. PBMCs from the trial were collected at three points: immediately before nivolumab initiation (C1D1), and during therapy at cycle 2 day 1 and cycle 4 day 1. Peripheral blood was collected in 8 mL Vacutainer Cell Preparation Tubes, from which PBMCs were isolated by centrifugation and then cryopreserved.

This chain is built from TRBV19 and TRBJ1-5; the best D guess is TRBD1, with 5 bases matching. This TCR derives from a human donor with classical Hodgkin lymphoma. Sequencing was performed on peripheral blood mononuclear cells (PBMCs), taken at baseline. This receptor carries the CDR3 CASSMRGGQGNQPQHF. The DNA reads TGTGCCAGTAGTATGAGGGGAGGCCAGGGCAATCAGCCCCAGCATTTT.